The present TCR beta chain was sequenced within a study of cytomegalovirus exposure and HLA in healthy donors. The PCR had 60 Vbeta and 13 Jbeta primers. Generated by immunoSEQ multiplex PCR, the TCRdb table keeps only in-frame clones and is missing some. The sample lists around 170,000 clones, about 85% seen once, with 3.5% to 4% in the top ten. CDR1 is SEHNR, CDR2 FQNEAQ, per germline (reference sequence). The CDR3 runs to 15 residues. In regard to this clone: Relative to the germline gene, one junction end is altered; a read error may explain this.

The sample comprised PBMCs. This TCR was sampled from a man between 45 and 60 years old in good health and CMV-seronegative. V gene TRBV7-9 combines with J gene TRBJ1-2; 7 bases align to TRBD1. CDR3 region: CSSSHRTGTSPGYTF. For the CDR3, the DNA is TGTTCCAGCAGCCATCGGACAGGAACCAGTCCTGGCTACACCTTC. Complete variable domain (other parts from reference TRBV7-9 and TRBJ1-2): DTGVSQNPRHKITKRGQNVTFRCDPISEHNRLYWYRQTLGQGPEFLTYFQNEAQLEKSRLLSDRFSAERPKGSFSTLEIQRTEQGDSAMYLCSSSHRTGTSPGYTFGSGTRLTVV.